This T cell receptor (beta chain) is drawn from a study of blood T cell repertoires in COVID-19. Followed longitudinally, the Seattle patients had been enrolled during active infection. The data were produced by immunoSEQ multiplex PCR, yet TCRdb's version contains in-frame clones alone and is incomplete. The sample shows about 300,000 clones, less than 85% of them seen only once. This clonotype was obtained from a human donor with COVID-19, enrolled during active disease. The donor label of this sample is uncertain. The sequencing input was peripheral blood.

CDR3 sequence: CASSFTSGSGNEQFF. The CDR3 coding sequence is TGTGCCAGCAGCTTTACTAGCGGGAGTGGCAATGAGCAGTTCTTC. This sequence joins TRBV5-4 and TRBJ2-1; 11 positions agree with TRBD2. Losses at the gene ends were 2 bases for V and 6 bases for J; bases not matched to a gene: 4. Germline V gene sequence: CDR1 SGHNT, CDR2 YYREEE (reference sequence). There are 15 residues in the CDR3. The full variable domain, its missing parts supplied by reference TRBV5-4 and TRBJ2-1, is ETGVTQSPTHLIKTRGQQVTLRCSSQSGHNTVSWYQQALGQGPQFIFQYYREEENGRGNFPPRFSGLQFPNYSSELNVNALELDDSALYLCASSFTSGSGNEQFFGPGTRLTVL.